The 15 T cell receptor beta chains in this list originate from one sample, sequenced in a study of OX40 agonist ivuxolimab in advanced cancers. Assay: immunoSEQ multiplex PCR; the TCRdb copy retains only in-frame clones and omits some. The sample yields under 80,000 clones, roughly 85% seen once. The specimen comprised CD4+ or CD8+ T cells sorted from blood, sampled in a trial of the OX40 agonist ivuxolimab. These receptors were collected from an adult with an advanced solid tumor such as melanoma, head and neck, liver or kidney cancer.

CDR3: CASSPLRQANYGYTF. In nucleotides, the CDR3 is TGTGCCAGCTCACCTCTAAGACAGGCTAACTATGGCTACACCTTC. This sequence joins TRBV18 and TRBJ1-2, with a possible D match to TRBD1 (6 bases). This CDR3 spans 15 amino acids. V shed 3 bases and J shed 0 bases, with 11 bases lying between them. The V gene's germline CDR1 is KGHSH and CDR2 LQKENI. The full variable domain, its missing parts supplied by reference TRBV18 and TRBJ1-2, is NAGVMQNPRHLVRRRGQEARLRCSPMKGHSHVYWYRQLPEEGLKFMVYLQKENIIDESGMPKERFSAEFPKEGPSILRIQQVVRGDSAAYFCASSPLRQANYGYTFGSGTRLTVV.

This clone was found once. The chain employs TRBV12-5 and TRBJ2-3, with 11 nucleotides matching TRBD2. Germline CDR1 LGHNT, CDR2 FRNRAP. The CDR3 has 17 amino acids. The J segment lost 0 bases and the V segment lost 5 bases, leaving 7 bases of the junction unmatched. The CDR3 bases are TGTGCTAGTGGTCGAGCTCTAGCGGGAGGAAGCACAGATACGCAGTATTTT. Amino acids: CASGRALAGGSTDTQYF. The full variable domain, its missing parts supplied by reference TRBV12-5 and TRBJ2-3, is DARVTQTPRHKVTEMGQEVTMRCQPILGHNTVFWYRQTMMQGLELLAYFRNRAPLDDSGMPKDRFSAEMPDATLATLKIQPSEPRDSAVYFCASGRALAGGSTDTQYFGPGTRLTVL.

The J gene is TRBJ2-3, the V gene TRBV20-1; D not resolved. The CDR3 loop spans 11 amino acids. Trimming removed 4 bases from V and 6 bases from J, with 8 bases in between. Germline V gene sequence: CDR1 DFQATT, CDR2 SNEGSKA (reference sequence). Written as DNA, the CDR3 is TGCAGTGCTACCTCAGCGGATACGCAGTATTTT. This encodes CSATSADTQYF.

The rearrangement joins TRBV11-2 to TRBJ2-5, with TRBD1 matching over 11 bases. The V gene end was trimmed by 3 bases and the J gene end by 4 bases; junction bases not matched to a gene: 1. The CDR3 has 14 residues. In germline, CDR1 is SGHAT, CDR2 FQNNGV. CDR3 sequence reads: CASSFGQGAETQYF. In DNA form, the CDR3 reads TGTGCCAGCAGCTTCGGACAGGGGGCAGAGACCCAGTACTTC. Supplemented by reference TRBV11-2 and TRBJ2-5, the full variable domain reads EAGVAQSPRYKIIEKRQSVAFWCNPISGHATLYWYQQILGQGPKLLIQFQNNGVVDDSQLPKDRFSAERLKGVDSTLKIQPAKLEDSAVYLCASSFGQGAETQYFGPGTRLLVL.

Turning to this clone: At one of its ends the junction is not consistent with the germline gene, which may arise from a read error. This chain uses TRBV30 with TRBJ1-2, with TRBD1 matching 9 bases. Germline V gene lookup returns CDR1 GTSNPN and CDR2 SVGIG (reference sequence). The CDR3 totals 12 residues. The CDR3 region has the DNA TGTGCCTGGAATAACCCTGGCCGGGACAGGGCCTTC. As protein: CAWNNPGRDRAF.

The V call is TRBV4-1, the J call TRBJ2-3; 9 positions match TRBD2. CDR1 is MGHRA and CDR2 is YSYEKL in the germline V gene. V was clipped by 1 base and J by 4 bases; unmatched bases: 6. The length of the CDR3 is 16 residues. The CDR3 DNA reads TGCGCCAGCAGCCAAGTCGGCGCGGGGGGGTCAGATACGCAGTATTTT. This sequence encodes CASSQVGAGGSDTQYF.

The chain employs TRBV7-9 and TRBJ2-1; 10 nucleotides agree with TRBD2. CDR1 and CDR2 from the germline V gene are SEHNR and FQNEAQ (reference sequence). The CDR3 runs to 15 residues. J lost 8 bases, V lost 3 bases, and 7 bases had no gene match. The CDR3 region has the DNA TGTGCCAGCAGCTTCCCTAGCGGGAGTCTCCATGAGCAGTTCTTC. Translating it yields CASSFPSGSLHEQFF.

The table lists this clone with a few counts. V usage is TRBV20-1 and J usage is TRBJ1-1; D remains unclear. This CDR3 is 11 amino acids long. Germline V gene lookup returns CDR1 DFQATT and CDR2 SNEGSKA (reference sequence). Trimming removed 4 bases from V and 1 base from J, with 4 bases in between. Here the CDR3 DNA reads TGCAGTGCTACCCGGAACACTGAAGCTTTCTTT. Its protein product is CSATRNTEAFF.

This sequence joins TRBV9 and TRBJ2-6, with D perhaps assigned TRBD1 or TRBD2 (6 bases each). The length of the CDR3 is 15 residues. Germline CDR1 SGDLS, CDR2 YYNGEE. Deletions cut 3 bases from V and 3 bases from J, with 10 bases between. The CDR3 nucleotides are TGTGCCAGCAGCGAGGGGGGCGGTGGGGCCAACGTCCTGACTTTC. This translates into CASSEGGGGANVLTF.

The chain recombines TRBV5-6 with TRBJ1-5; D remains ambiguous. Germline V gene sequence: CDR1 SGHDT, CDR2 YYEEEE. V lost 0 bases to trimming and J lost 1 base, with 5 bases between them. The CDR3 is 14 amino acids. The CDR3 spells CASSLGGSNQPQHF. The CDR3 DNA sequence: TGTGCCAGCAGCTTGGGAGGAAGCAATCAGCCCCAGCATTTT. The full variable domain, completed using reference TRBV5-6 and TRBJ1-5, is DAGVTQSPTHLIKTRGQQVTLRCSPKSGHDTVSWYQQALGQGPQFIFQYYEEEERQRGNFPDRFSGHQFPNYSSELNVNALLLGDSALYLCASSLGGSNQPQHFGDGTRLSIL.

The chain uses TRBV5-1 and TRBJ1-3; tentatively, D is TRBD1 (5 bases). V gave up 4 bases and J gave up 0 bases, with 17 bases separating them. CDR3 length equals 17 residues. CDR1 SGHRS and CDR2 YFSETQ come from the germline V gene. The CDR3 DNA is TGCGCCAGCAGCCGGGCCGGGACGGCTAGCTCTGGAAACACCATATATTTT. Its protein is CASSRAGTASSGNTIYF.

The chain couples TRBV19 to TRBJ1-5; D might be TRBD1 (5 bases). Deletions cut 5 bases from V and 2 bases from J, with 19 bases between. The CDR3 has 17 amino acids. Germline lookup yields CDR1 LNHDA and CDR2 SQIVND (reference sequence). The CDR3 sequence is CASSPFFRVYGNQPQHF. CDR3 bases: TGTGCCAGTAGTCCTTTCTTCAGGGTGTACGGCAATCAGCCCCAGCATTTT.

This sequence joins TRBV6-5 and TRBJ2-4; D ambiguous. This CDR3 has 15 residues. V was pared by 2 bases and J by 1 base, with 9 bases between. Looked up from germline, CDR1 is MNHEY and CDR2 is SVGAGI. As DNA, the CDR3 is TGTGCCAGCAGTTACAGTCAGGTCGCCAAAAACATTCAGTACTTC. It codes for CASSYSQVAKNIQYF.

This chain uses TRBV7-3 with TRBJ2-7; weak D call: TRBD1 (6 bases). Germline CDR1 is SGHTA and CDR2 is FQGTGA. CDR3 length equals 15 residues. The germline V and J ends were trimmed by 5 bases and 0 bases, with 14 bases remaining between them. CDR3 nucleotide sequence: TGTGCCAGCAGCCGGGACACCTTGAGCTCCTACGAGCAGTACTTC. Protein product: CASSRDTLSSYEQYF.

The chain links TRBV19 to TRBJ1-5, with no clear D. From germline, CDR1 is LNHDA and CDR2 SQIVND (reference sequence). The CDR3 is 13 amino acids. V was cut by 4 bases and J by 7 bases, with 11 bases left in between. The CDR3 sequence is CASSRPGGQPQHF. CDR3 DNA: TGTGCCAGTAGTAGGCCCGGTGGCCAGCCCCAGCATTTT.